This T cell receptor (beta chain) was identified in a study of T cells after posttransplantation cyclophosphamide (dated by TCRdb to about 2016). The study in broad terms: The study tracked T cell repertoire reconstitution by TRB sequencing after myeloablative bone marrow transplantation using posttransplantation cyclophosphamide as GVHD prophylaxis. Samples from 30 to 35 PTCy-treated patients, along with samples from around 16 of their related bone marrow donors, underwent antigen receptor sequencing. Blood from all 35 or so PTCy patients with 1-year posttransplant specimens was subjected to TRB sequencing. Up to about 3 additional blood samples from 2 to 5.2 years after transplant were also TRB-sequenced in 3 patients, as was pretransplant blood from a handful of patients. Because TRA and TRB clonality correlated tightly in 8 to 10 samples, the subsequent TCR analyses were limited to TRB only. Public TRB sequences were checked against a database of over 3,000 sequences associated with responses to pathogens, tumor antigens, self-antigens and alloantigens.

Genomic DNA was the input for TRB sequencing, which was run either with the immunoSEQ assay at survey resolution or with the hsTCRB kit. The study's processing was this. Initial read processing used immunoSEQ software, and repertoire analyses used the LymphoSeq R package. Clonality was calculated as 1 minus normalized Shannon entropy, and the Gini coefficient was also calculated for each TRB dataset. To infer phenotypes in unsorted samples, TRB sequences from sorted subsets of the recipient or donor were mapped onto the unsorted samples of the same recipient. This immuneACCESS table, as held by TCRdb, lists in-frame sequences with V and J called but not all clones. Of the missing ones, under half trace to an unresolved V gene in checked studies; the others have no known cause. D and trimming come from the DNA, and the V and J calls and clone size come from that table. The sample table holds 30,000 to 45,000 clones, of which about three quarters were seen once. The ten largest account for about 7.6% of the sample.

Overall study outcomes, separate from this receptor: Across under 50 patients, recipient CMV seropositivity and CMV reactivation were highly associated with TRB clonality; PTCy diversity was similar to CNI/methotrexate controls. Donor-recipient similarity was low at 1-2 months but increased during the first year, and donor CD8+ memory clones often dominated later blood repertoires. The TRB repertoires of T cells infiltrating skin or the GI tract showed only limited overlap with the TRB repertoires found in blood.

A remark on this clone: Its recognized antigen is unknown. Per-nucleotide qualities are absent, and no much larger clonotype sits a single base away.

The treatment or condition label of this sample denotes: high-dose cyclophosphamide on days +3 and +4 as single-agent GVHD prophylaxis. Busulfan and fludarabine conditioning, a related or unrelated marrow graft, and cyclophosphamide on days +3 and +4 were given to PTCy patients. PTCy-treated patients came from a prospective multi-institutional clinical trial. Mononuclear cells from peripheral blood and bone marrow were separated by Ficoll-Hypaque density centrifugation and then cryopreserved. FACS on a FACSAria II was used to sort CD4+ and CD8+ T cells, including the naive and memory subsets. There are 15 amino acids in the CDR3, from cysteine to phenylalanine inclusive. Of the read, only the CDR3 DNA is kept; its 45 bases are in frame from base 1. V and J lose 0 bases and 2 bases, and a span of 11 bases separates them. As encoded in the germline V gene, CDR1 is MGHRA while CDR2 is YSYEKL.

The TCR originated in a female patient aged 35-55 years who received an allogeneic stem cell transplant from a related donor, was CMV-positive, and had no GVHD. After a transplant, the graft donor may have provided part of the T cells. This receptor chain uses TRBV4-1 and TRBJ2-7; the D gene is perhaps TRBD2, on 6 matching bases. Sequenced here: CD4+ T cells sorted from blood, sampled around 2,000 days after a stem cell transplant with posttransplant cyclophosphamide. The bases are TGCGCCAGCAGCCAAGATAGCGGACCCCCCTACGAGCAGTACTTC. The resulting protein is CASSQDSGPPYEQYF.